These 18 T cell receptor beta chains share one sample of origin, sequenced in a study of blood T cell repertoires in COVID-19. Profiled with immunoSEQ multiplex PCR; TCRdb holds only in-frame clones, not every one. The data contain 250,000 to 350,000 clones, approximately 83% of them seen just once; the ten biggest clones take up 15% to 18%. Sequenced: peripheral blood. Receptors were obtained from a person between 65 and 79 years old with COVID-19, enrolled during active disease.

The rearrangement joins TRBV5-8 to TRBJ2-1, with D unresolved. The CDR3 spans 17 residues. V lost 4 bases and J lost 0, with 17 bases in between. Germline V gene data show CDR1 as SGHTS and CDR2 as YDEGEE. In nucleotides, the CDR3 is TGTGCCAGCAGCCTAGAGAGAGGATCCAGCTCCTACAATGAGCAGTTCTTC. Encoded protein: CASSLERGSSSYNEQFF.

This clone appeared a single time. Other nucleotide sequences in the sample specify the same CDR3. The chain employs TRBV28 and TRBJ1-1; D possibly corresponds to TRBD1 (6 bases). V shed 8 bases and J shed 5 bases, with 9 bases lying between them. The germline gives CDR1 MDHEN, CDR2 SYDVKM. The length of the CDR3 is 11 residues. Here the CDR3 DNA reads TGTGCCAGCGTAACAGGGACTGAAGCTTTCTTT. This codes for CASVTGTEAFF. Full variable domain (missing parts from reference TRBV28 and TRBJ1-1): DVKVTQSSRYLVKRTGEKVFLECVQDMDHENMFWYRQDPGLGLRLIYFSYDVKMKEKGDIPEGYSVSREKKERFSLILESASTNQTSMYLCASVTGTEAFFGQGTRLTVV.

This rearrangement joins TRBV7-2 to TRBJ2-3; TRBD2 matches 7 bases. V was pared by 7 bases and J by 0 bases, with 13 bases of the junction left unmatched. Per the germline V gene, CDR1 is SGHTA and CDR2 is FQGNSA. The CDR3 totals 17 residues. The CDR3 loop reads CASNSMGGGLSTDTQYF. The CDR3 DNA reads TGTGCCAGCAACTCCATGGGGGGGGGACTTAGCACAGATACGCAGTATTTT.

This chain connects TRBV28 to TRBJ1-3; D is ambiguous. In germline, CDR1 is MDHEN, CDR2 SYDVKM. V shed 2 bases and J shed 2 bases, with 4 bases lying between them. The CDR3 sequence is 13 residues long. The CDR3 is CASSLKPGNTIYF. In nucleotides, the CDR3 is TGTGCCAGCAGTTTAAAGCCTGGAAACACCATATATTTT.

The V call is TRBV28, the J call TRBJ2-1, with 10 bases matching TRBD1. V trimming: 9 bases; J trimming: 5 bases; junction bases outside the gene matches: 7. Germline CDR1 reads MDHEN; CDR2 reads SYDVKM. The CDR3 length is 14 residues. CDR3 loop: CASDRDRGNNEQFF. The CDR3 bases are TGTGCCAGTGACCGGGACAGGGGAAACAATGAGCAGTTCTTC.

This rearrangement joins TRBV6-5 to TRBJ1-1; maybe TRBD1 (6 bases). The V end lost 6 bases, the J end lost 0 bases, and 14 bases lay between the germline ends. CDR1 and CDR2 from the germline V gene are MNHEY and SVGAGI. CDR3 length: 15 amino acids. Here the CDR3 DNA reads TGTGCCAGCAGACAGGGCCCCCTCATGAACACTGAAGCTTTCTTT. It yields the protein CASRQGPLMNTEAFF.

This clone was seen only once. The same CDR3 also results from other DNA sequences found in this sample. V gene TRBV18 combines with J gene TRBJ2-2, with D uncertain. Trimming took 0 bases from V and 2 from J, leaving 7 bases between them. Germline V CDR1 and CDR2: KGHSH, LQKENI. The CDR3 covers 15 residues. Written as DNA, the CDR3 is TGTGCCAGCTCACCACCTACAGTCAACACCGGGGAGCTGTTTTTT. Translating it yields CASSPPTVNTGELFF.

The chain has TRBV3-1 (or the pseudogene TRBV3-2) and TRBJ1-6; D not certain. CDR1 and CDR2 from the germline V gene are LGHDT and YNNKEL (reference sequence). Deletions cut 5 bases from V and 2 bases from J, with 7 bases between. The CDR3 is 14 residues long. CDR3 sequence: CASSEGAYNSPLHF. The CDR3 DNA reads TGTGCCAGCAGCGAGGGAGCCTATAATTCACCCCTCCACTTT.

This clone has ten or more counts. The J gene is TRBJ1-1, the V gene TRBV29-1; no reliable D call. Germline-derived CDR1 and CDR2 are SQVTM and ANQGSEA. This CDR3 region has 13 residues. Trimming took off 3 bases at V and 3 bases at J, with 11 bases between the two ends. CDR3 in amino acids: CSVDESGDTEAFF. DNA for the CDR3: TGCAGCGTTGATGAATCCGGAGACACTGAAGCTTTCTTT.

The chain recombines TRBV6-5 with TRBJ2-1, with TRBD1 as a possible D gene (5 bases). Germline V CDR1 and CDR2: MNHEY, SVGAGI. V was pared by 6 bases and J by 4 bases, with 13 bases between. The CDR3 runs 14 residues. The CDR3 loop is CASSREYGYNEQFF. CDR3 nucleotides: TGTGCCAGCAGCAGGGAATACGGATACAATGAGCAGTTCTTC.

V and J are TRBV9 and TRBJ2-7; a possible D gene is TRBD2 (5 bases). In germline, CDR1 is SGDLS, CDR2 YYNGEE. This CDR3 has 14 residues. V lost 3 bases, J lost 5 bases, and 15 bases lay in between. CDR3 loop: CASSEEGAGDEQYF. In DNA, the CDR3 is TGTGCCAGCAGCGAAGAAGGTGCCGGGGACGAGCAGTACTTC. The variable domain in full, with the rest retrieved from reference TRBV9 and TRBJ2-7, is DSGVTQTPKHLITATGQRVTLRCSPRSGDLSVYWYQQSLDQGLQFLIQYYNGEERAKGNILERFSAQQFPDLHSELNLSSLELGDSALYFCASSEEGAGDEQYFGPGTRLTVT.

This chain links TRBV5-4 with TRBJ2-7; 7 nucleotides match TRBD2. From germline, CDR1 is SGHNT and CDR2 YYREEE (reference sequence). Trimming removed 5 bases from V and 2 bases from J; junction bases left unmatched: 4. This CDR3 is built from 13 residues. CDR3 DNA: TGTGCCAGCAGTCGGGAGGATACCTACGAGCAGTACTTC. This sequence encodes CASSREDTYEQYF.

This clone has just a few counts. The rearrangement joins TRBV15 to TRBJ2-2; 8 positions match TRBD1. There are 13 residues in the CDR3. Germline V gene data show CDR1 as LNHNV and CDR2 as YYDKDF (reference sequence). Losses at the gene ends were 9 bases for V and 3 bases for J; bases not matched to a gene: 3. The CDR3 loop reads CATTGAYTGELFF. The CDR3 DNA is TGTGCCACGACAGGGGCTTACACCGGGGAGCTGTTTTTT.

This sequence joins TRBV29-1 and TRBJ2-2, with D perhaps matching TRBD2 (5 bases). There are 14 residues in the CDR3. Germline V gene lookup returns CDR1 SQVTM and CDR2 ANQGSEA. Between the trimmed V and J ends, which lost 3 bases and 7 bases, there was a span of 15 bases. Here the CDR3 reads CSVDFGSGGGELFF. CDR3 nucleotide sequence: TGCAGCGTTGATTTTGGGAGCGGAGGCGGGGAGCTGTTTTTT.

The chain recombines TRBV20-1 with TRBJ2-3; D gene unclear. The CDR3 sequence is 12 residues long. The germline V and J ends were trimmed by 3 bases and 3 bases, with 7 bases remaining between them. Germline V gene data show CDR1 as DFQATT and CDR2 as SNEGSKA (reference sequence). The CDR3 nucleotides read TGCAGTGCTAGTATGAGGACAGATACGCAGTATTTT. Translating it yields CSASMRTDTQYF.

The table lists this clone with a count of one. This rearrangement joins TRBV6-1 to TRBJ2-1; the match to TRBD2 covers 9 bases. The CDR3 consists of 17 residues. The V gene end was trimmed by 2 bases and the J gene end by 6 bases; junction bases not matched to a gene: 11. The germline CDR1 and CDR2 sequences are MNHNS and SASEGT. CDR3 nucleotides: TGTGCCAGCAGTGAACCTGCGGGGGGGACGGCTGGCAATGAGCAGTTCTTC. Its translation: CASSEPAGGTAGNEQFF.

The J gene is TRBJ2-1, the V gene TRBV30, with TRBD2 matching 10 bases. Germline V gene lookup returns CDR1 GTSNPN and CDR2 SVGIG (reference sequence). The CDR3 spans 15 residues. CDR3 nucleotides: TGTGTGATTGGGTATGGACTAGCGGTGAACAATGAGCAGTTCTTC. Its translation: CVIGYGLAVNNEQFF.

The chain is built from TRBV3-1 (or the pseudogene TRBV3-2) and TRBJ1-2; D is ambiguous. Germline CDR1 reads LGHDT; CDR2 reads YNNKEL (reference sequence). Between the trimmed V and J ends, which lost 1 base and 4 bases, there was a span of 10 bases. The CDR3 is made up of 14 amino acids. CDR3 coding DNA: TGTGCCAGCAGCCAAGGGCCCACCAGCTATGGCTACACCTTC. Protein product: CASSQGPTSYGYTF.